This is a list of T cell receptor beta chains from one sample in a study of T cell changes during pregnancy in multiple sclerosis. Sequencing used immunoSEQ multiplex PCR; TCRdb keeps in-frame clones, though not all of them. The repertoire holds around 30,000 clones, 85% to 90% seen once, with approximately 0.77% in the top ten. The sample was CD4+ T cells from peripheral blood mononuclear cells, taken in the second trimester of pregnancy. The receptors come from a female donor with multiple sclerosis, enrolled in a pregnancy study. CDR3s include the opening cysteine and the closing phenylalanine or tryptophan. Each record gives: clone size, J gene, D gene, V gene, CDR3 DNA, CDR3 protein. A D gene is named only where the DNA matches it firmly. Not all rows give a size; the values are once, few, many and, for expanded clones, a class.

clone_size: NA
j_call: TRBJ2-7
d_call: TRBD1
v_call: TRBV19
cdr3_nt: TGTGCCAGTAGAAGGGGGCCGGGGCCGTCCTACGAGCAGTACTTC
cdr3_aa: CASRRGPGPSYEQYF

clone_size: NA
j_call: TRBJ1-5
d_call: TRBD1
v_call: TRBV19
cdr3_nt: TGTGCCAGTAGTCACCGCGGCGTCGACAGGGCTGGTAATCAGCCCCAGCATTTT
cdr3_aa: CASSHRGVDRAGNQPQHF

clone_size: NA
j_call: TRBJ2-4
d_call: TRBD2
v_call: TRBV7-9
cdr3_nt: TGTGCCAGCAGCTTGCGGGGGGGTGATCTAGCCAAAAACATTCAGTACTTC
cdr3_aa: CASSLRGGDLAKNIQYF

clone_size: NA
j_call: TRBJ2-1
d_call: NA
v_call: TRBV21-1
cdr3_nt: TGTGCCAGTCCCGAGGGGAGGGTCGAGCTAACCTCCTACAATGAGCAGTTCTTC
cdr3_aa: CASPEGRVELTSYNEQFF

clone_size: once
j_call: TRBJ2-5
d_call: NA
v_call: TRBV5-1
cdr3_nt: TGCGCCAGCAGGCAACAGGGTCGAGTGGGGACCCAGTACTTC
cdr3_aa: CASRQQGRVGTQYF

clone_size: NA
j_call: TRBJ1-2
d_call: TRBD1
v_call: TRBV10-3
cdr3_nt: TGTGCCATCACGATCGGGACAGGCACCGGGGATTATGGCTACACCTTC
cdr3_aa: CAITIGTGTGDYGYTF

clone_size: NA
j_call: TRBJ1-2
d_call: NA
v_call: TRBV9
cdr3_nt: TGTGCCAGCAGCGTAGGGCTCAGGGTAAACTATGGCTACACCTTC
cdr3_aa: CASSVGLRVNYGYTF

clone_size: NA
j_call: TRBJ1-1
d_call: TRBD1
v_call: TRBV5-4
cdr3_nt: TGTGCCAGCAGCCTCCGGGACAGGGACACTGAAGCTTTCTTT
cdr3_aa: CASSLRDRDTEAFF

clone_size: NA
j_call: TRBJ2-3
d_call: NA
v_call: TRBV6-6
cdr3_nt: TGTGCCAGCAAACGGTCTGTCGCAGATACGCAGTATTTT
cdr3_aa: CASKRSVADTQYF

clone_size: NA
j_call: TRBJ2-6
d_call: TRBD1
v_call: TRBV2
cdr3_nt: TGTGCCAGCAGCCCGGACAGGATTAGGATATCTGGGGCCAACGTCCTGACTTTC
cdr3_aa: CASSPDRIRISGANVLTF

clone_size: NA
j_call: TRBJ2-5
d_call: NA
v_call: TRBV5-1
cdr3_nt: TGCGCCAGCAGCCCGGCCAGCGGAGAGACCCAGTACTTC
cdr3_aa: CASSPASGETQYF

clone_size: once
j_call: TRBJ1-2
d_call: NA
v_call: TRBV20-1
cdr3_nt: TGCAGTGCGAGGAGGGGTTTCGGCTACACCTTC
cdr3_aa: CSARRGFGYTF

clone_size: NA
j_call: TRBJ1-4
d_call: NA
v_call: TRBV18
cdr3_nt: TGTGCCAGCTCACCACCTGCCGGGAGGGGTGAAAAACTGTTTTTT
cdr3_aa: CASSPPAGRGEKLFF

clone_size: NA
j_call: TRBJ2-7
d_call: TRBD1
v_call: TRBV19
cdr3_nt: TGTGCCAGTGGGACAGAATGGTCGGGCGAGCAGTACTTC
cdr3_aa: CASGTEWSGEQYF

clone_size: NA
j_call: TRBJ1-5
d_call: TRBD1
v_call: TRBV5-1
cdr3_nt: TGCGCCAGCAGCCCCGACAGGGGTGGTCAGCCCCAGCATTTT
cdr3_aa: CASSPDRGGQPQHF

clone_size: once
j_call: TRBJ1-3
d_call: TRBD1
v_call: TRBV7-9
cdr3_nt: TGTGCCAGCAGCTGGGACAGGGGTGCTGGAAACACCATATATTTT
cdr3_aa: CASSWDRGAGNTIYF

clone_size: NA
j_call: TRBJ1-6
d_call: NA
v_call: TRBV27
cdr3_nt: TGTGCCAGCAGTCCGTTCCCCGGGGTCTCTAATTCACCCCTCCACTTT
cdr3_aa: CASSPFPGVSNSPLHF

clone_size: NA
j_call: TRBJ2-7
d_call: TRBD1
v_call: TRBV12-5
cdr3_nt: TGTGCTAGTGGTTTGGTACTTGGTGGGACAGGGGCCATCTCCTACGAGCAGTACTTC
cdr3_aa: CASGLVLGGTGAISYEQYF

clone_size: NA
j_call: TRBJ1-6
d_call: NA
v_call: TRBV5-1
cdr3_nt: TGCGCCAGCAGCAACTCGACAGGTTATAATTCACCCCTCCACTTT
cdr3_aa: CASSNSTGYNSPLHF

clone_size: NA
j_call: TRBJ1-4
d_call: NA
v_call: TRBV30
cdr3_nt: TGTGCCTGGAGAAACAGGAATGAAAAACTGTTTTTT
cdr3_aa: CAWRNRNEKLFF

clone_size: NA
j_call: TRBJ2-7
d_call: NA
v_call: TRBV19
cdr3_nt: TGTGCCAGTAGTATAACAGGGCCTTCCTACGAGCAGTACTTC
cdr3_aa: CASSITGPSYEQYF

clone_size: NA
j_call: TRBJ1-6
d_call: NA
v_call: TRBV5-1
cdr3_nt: TGCGCCAGCAGCTACTTCGGGGGAGCAGACTCTCCCCTCCACTTT
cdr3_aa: CASSYFGGADSPLHF

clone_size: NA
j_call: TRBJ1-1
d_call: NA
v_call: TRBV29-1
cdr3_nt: TGCAGCGTTGTACGACAGAAGAACACTGAAGCTTTCTTT
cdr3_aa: CSVVRQKNTEAFF

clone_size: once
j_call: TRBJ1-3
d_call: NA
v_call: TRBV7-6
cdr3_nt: TGTGCCAGCAGCTTGACCACAGCGGTCTCTGGAAACACCATATATTTT
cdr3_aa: CASSLTTAVSGNTIYF

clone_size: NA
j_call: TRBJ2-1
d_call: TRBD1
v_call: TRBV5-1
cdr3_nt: TGCGCCAGCGCAGTACAGGGGCCCAACAATGAGCAGTTCTTC
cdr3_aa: CASAVQGPNNEQFF

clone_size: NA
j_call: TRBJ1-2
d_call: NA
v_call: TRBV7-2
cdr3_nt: TGTGCCAGCAGCTTAGCGCGACAGCTCTATGGCTACACCTTC
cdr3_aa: CASSLARQLYGYTF

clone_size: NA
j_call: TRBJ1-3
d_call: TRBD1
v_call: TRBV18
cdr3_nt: TGTGCCAGCTCACCAAAGACCGGACAGGTGAAGGACACCATATATTTT
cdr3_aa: CASSPKTGQVKDTIYF

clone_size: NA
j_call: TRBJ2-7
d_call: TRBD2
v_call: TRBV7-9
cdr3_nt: TGTGCCAGCAGCACGCAGATAGCGGGGGGCACCACAAGCTCCTACGAGCAGTACTTC
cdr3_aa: CASSTQIAGGTTSSYEQYF

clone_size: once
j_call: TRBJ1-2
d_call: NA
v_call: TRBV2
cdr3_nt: TGTGCCAGCAGTGAAGCGCTGAGCAGTCAGACCGGGGGCTACACCTTC
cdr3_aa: CASSEALSSQTGGYTF

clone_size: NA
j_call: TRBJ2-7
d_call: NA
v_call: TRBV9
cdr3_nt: TGTGCCAGCAGCCGGATGGGGGACATCGACTACGAGCAGTACTTC
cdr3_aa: CASSRMGDIDYEQYF

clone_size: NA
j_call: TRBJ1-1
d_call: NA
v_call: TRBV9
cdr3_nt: TGTGCCAGCAGCGGCCCCCAGGGGCCCAACACTGAAGCTTTCTTT
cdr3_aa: CASSGPQGPNTEAFF

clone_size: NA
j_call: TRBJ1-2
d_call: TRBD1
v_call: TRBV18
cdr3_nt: TGTGCCAGCTCACCCGGTGGGGGACAGGGGCTCTATGGCTACACCTTC
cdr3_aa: CASSPGGGQGLYGYTF

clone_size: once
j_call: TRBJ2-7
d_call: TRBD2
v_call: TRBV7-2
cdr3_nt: TGTGCCAGCAGCTTAGAGGCTAGCGGGCCCCACGAGCAGTACTTC
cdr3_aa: CASSLEASGPHEQYF

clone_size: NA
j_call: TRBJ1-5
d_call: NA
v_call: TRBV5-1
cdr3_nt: TGCGCCAGCAGCTTGGTTTCGGATCAGCCCCAGCATTTT
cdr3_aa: CASSLVSDQPQHF

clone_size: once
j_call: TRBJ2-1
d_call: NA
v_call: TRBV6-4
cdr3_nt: TGTGCCAGCAGTCGGGGTGTGATGGATGAGCAGTTCTTC
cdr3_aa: CASSRGVMDEQFF

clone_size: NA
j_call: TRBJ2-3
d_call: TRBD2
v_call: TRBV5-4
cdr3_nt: TGTGCCAGCAGCCCCGGAACTAGCGGATCCGCGGATACGCAGTATTTT
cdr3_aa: CASSPGTSGSADTQYF

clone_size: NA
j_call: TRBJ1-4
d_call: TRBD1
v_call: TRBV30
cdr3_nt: TGTGCCTGGACAGGGGGCGACCACATAGTCGGGAAACTGTTTTTT
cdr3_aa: CAWTGGDHIVGKLFF

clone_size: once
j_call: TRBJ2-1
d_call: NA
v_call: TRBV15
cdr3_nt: TGTGCCACCAGCAGCAGGGATGAGCAGTTCTTC
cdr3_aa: CATSSRDEQFF

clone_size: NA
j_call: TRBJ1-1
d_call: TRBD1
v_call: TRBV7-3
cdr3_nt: TGTGCCAGCAGCGCACAGGGGTATACTGAAGCTTTCTTT
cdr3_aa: CASSAQGYTEAFF

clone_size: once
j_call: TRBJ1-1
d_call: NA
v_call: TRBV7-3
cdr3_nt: TGTGCCAGCAGCTTAAACCCGGGATCGTACACTGAAGCTTTCTTT
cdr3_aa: CASSLNPGSYTEAFF

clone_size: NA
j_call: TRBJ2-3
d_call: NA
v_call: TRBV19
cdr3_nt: TGTGCCAGCGCCCCCCGTTTCCGGCCTTCAGGGACGCAGTATTTT
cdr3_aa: CASAPRFRPSGTQYF

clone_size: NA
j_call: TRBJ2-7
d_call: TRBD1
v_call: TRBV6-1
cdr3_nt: TGTGCCAGCAGTGAGGGACAGGGGGCGTACGAGCAGTACTTC
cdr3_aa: CASSEGQGAYEQYF

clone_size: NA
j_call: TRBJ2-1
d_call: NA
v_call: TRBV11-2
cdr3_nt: TGTGCCAGCAGCTTATATGGCCGGGACAATGAGCAGTTCTTC
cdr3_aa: CASSLYGRDNEQFF

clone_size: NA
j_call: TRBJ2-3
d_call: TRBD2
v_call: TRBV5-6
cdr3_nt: TGTGCCAGCAGCTTGTATTCTACTAGCGGGGGGGATACGCAGTATTTT
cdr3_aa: CASSLYSTSGGDTQYF

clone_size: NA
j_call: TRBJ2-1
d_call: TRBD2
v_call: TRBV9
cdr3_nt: TGTGCCAGCAGCGTATCCGGGGACTATTACAATGAGCAGTTCTTC
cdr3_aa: CASSVSGDYYNEQFF

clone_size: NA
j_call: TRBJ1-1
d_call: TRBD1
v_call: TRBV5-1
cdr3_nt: TGCGCCAGCAGCTGGACAGGGATGAACACTGAAGCTTTCTTT
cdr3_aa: CASSWTGMNTEAFF

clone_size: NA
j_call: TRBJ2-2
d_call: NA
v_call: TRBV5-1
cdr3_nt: TGCGCCAGCCAGGGTGCATTGAACACCGGGGAGCTGTTTTTT
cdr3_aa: CASQGALNTGELFF

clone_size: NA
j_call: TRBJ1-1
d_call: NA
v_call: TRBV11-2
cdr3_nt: TGTGCCAGCAGCTTTCCAACAGGAGCTGAAGCTTTCTTT
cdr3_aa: CASSFPTGAEAFF

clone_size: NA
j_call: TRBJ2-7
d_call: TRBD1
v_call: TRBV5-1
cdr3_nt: TGCGCCAGCAGCTTCGGACAGGGTATTTACGAGCAGTACTTC
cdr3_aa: CASSFGQGIYEQYF

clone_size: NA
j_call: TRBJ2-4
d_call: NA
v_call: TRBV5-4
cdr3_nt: TGTGCCAGCAGCGCAGGCGAAAACATTCAGTACTTC
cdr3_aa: CASSAGENIQYF

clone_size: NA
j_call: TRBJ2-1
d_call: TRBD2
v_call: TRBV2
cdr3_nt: TGTGCCAGCAGCTTACTAGCGGGGGACCACAATGAGCAGTTCTTC
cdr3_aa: CASSLLAGDHNEQFF

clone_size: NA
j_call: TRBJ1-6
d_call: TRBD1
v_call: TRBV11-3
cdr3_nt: TGTGCCAGCAGCCAGAACCTCGGACAGGGCCCACACGCATATAATTCACCCCTCCACTTT
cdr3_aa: CASSQNLGQGPHAYNSPLHF

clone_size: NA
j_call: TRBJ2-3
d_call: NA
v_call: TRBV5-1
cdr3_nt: TGCGCCAGCAGCTTGGCAGTCCCCCCGCAGGGTACGCAGTATTTT
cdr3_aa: CASSLAVPPQGTQYF

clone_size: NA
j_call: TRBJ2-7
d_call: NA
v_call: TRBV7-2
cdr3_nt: TGTGCCAGCAGCCCCCCGAATAGCCACGAGCAGTACTTC
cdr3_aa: CASSPPNSHEQYF

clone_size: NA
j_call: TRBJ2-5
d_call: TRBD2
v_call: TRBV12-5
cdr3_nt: TGTGCTAGTGGAGGGAGGGCAGGGTACCGAGAGACCCAGTACTTC
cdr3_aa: CASGGRAGYRETQYF

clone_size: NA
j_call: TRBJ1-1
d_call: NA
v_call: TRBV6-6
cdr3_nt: TGTGCCAGCAGTTACGGGGGCAGGGTAATTGGGACTGAAGCTTTCTTT
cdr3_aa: CASSYGGRVIGTEAFF

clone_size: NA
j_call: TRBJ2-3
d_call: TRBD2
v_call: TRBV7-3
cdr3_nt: TGTGCCAGCAGCTTAATCGCTAGCGGAACAGATACGCAGTATTTT
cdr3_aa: CASSLIASGTDTQYF

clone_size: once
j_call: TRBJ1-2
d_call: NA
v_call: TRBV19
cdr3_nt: TGTGCCAGTAGTGCTAGGACAGATGCCTATGGCTACACCTTC
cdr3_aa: CASSARTDAYGYTF